A selection of T cell receptor beta chains follows, all from one sample in a study of shared clonotypes between healthy human individuals. Sequenced by immunoSEQ multiplex PCR; TCRdb stores in-frame clones only, minus some. The table records more than 1 million clones, roughly 74% of them present only once. The sample consisted of memory CD4+ T cells from PBMCs. The receptors derive from a man aged 18 to 29 in good health. Some clones in this sample may be carry-over from other donors' samples. The CDR3 runs from the conserved cysteine through the conserved F or W. Each record gives: D gene, V gene, CDR3 length, J gene, clone size, CDR3 DNA, CDR3 protein. The D gene is left open where the match is weak. Where a row states a size, it is once, few, many or the class of an expanded clone; other rows omit it.

d_gene: -
v_gene: TRBV5-1
len: 12
j_gene: TRBJ1-4
abundance: -
CDR3nt: TGCGCCAGCAGCCGGGACAATGAAAAACTGTTTTTT
CDR3aa: CASSRDNEKLFF

d_gene: -
v_gene: TRBV6-1
len: 14
j_gene: TRBJ2-5
abundance: -
CDR3nt: TGTGCCAGCAGTGGTGACAGGATCCAAGAGACCCAGTACTTC
CDR3aa: CASSGDRIQETQYF

d_gene: TRBD1
v_gene: TRBV5-1
len: 16
j_gene: TRBJ2-2
abundance: -
CDR3nt: TGCGCCAGCAGCGCAGGGACAGGGGATAACACCGGGGAGCTGTTTTTT
CDR3aa: CASSAGTGDNTGELFF

d_gene: -
v_gene: TRBV7-3
len: 19
j_gene: TRBJ2-1
abundance: -
CDR3nt: TGTGCCAGCAGCTTAACGCCTCCTACGACCCTTAGCTCCTACAATGAGCAGTTCTTC
CDR3aa: CASSLTPPTTLSSYNEQFF

d_gene: -
v_gene: TRBV5-1
len: 12
j_gene: TRBJ2-3
abundance: -
CDR3nt: TGCGCCAGCAGCCCTCCCACAGATACGCAGTATTTT
CDR3aa: CASSPPTDTQYF

d_gene: TRBD2
v_gene: TRBV27
len: 14
j_gene: TRBJ2-2
abundance: -
CDR3nt: TGTGCCAGCAGCCGGACTAGCGGCACCGGGGAGCTGTTTTTT
CDR3aa: CASSRTSGTGELFF

d_gene: TRBD1
v_gene: TRBV27
len: 16
j_gene: TRBJ2-2
abundance: -
CDR3nt: TGTGCCAGCAGTTTCTCCGACAGGGGCGCGAGCGGGGAGCTGTTTTTT
CDR3aa: CASSFSDRGASGELFF

d_gene: -
v_gene: TRBV6-5
len: 11
j_gene: TRBJ1-2
abundance: -
CDR3nt: TGTGCCAGCAGGGGAAACTATGGCTACACCTTC
CDR3aa: CASRGNYGYTF

d_gene: -
v_gene: TRBV6-1
len: 11
j_gene: TRBJ1-2
abundance: -
CDR3nt: TGTGCCAGCAGACAGGGTTATGGCTACACCTTC
CDR3aa: CASRQGYGYTF

d_gene: TRBD1
v_gene: TRBV7-2
len: 15
j_gene: TRBJ1-2
abundance: -
CDR3nt: TGTGCCAGCAGCTTTCCGGGACAGGGCGACTATGGCTACACCTTC
CDR3aa: CASSFPGQGDYGYTF

d_gene: TRBD1
v_gene: TRBV10-3
len: 13
j_gene: TRBJ2-7
abundance: -
CDR3nt: TGTGCCATCAGCGAGACAGGGTCCTACGAGCAGTACTTC
CDR3aa: CAISETGSYEQYF

d_gene: -
v_gene: TRBV7-8
len: 14
j_gene: TRBJ2-7
abundance: -
CDR3nt: TGTGCCAGCAGCTTACTTAGCGCGACCTACGAGCAGTACTTC
CDR3aa: CASSLLSATYEQYF

d_gene: -
v_gene: TRBV30
len: 12
j_gene: TRBJ2-7
abundance: few
CDR3nt: TGTGCCTGGAGTGTAGGGGGCTACGAGCAGTACTTC
CDR3aa: CAWSVGGYEQYF

d_gene: -
v_gene: TRBV18
len: 13
j_gene: TRBJ2-5
abundance: -
CDR3nt: TGTGCCAGCTCACCACCCGGGCAAGAGACCCAGTACTTC
CDR3aa: CASSPPGQETQYF

d_gene: -
v_gene: TRBV20-1
len: 11
j_gene: TRBJ2-2
abundance: -
CDR3nt: TGCAGTGTAACTCGGGCCGGGGAGCTGTTTTTT
CDR3aa: CSVTRAGELFF

d_gene: -
v_gene: TRBV11-2
len: 15
j_gene: TRBJ1-1
abundance: -
CDR3nt: TGTGCCAGCAGCTCCCCGACAGGAGTGAACACTGAAGCTTTCTTT
CDR3aa: CASSSPTGVNTEAFF

d_gene: -
v_gene: TRBV5-1
len: 14
j_gene: TRBJ2-2
abundance: -
CDR3nt: TGCGCCAGCAGCCCGGAAGGTAACACCGGGGAGCTGTTTTTT
CDR3aa: CASSPEGNTGELFF

d_gene: -
v_gene: TRBV2
len: 12
j_gene: TRBJ1-3
abundance: once
CDR3nt: TGTGCCAGCAGTGAGAGGGACGGCACCATATATTTT
CDR3aa: CASSERDGTIYF

d_gene: -
v_gene: TRBV6-5
len: 15
j_gene: TRBJ1-1
abundance: few
CDR3nt: TGTGCCAGCAGTTACTCTCCATGGGTCGACACTGAAGCTTTCTTT
CDR3aa: CASSYSPWVDTEAFF

d_gene: -
v_gene: TRBV4-1
len: 13
j_gene: TRBJ2-5
abundance: -
CDR3nt: TGCGCCAGCAGCCTAACAGGGTTGGAGACCCAGTACTTC
CDR3aa: CASSLTGLETQYF

d_gene: -
v_gene: TRBV30
len: 15
j_gene: TRBJ2-2
abundance: -
CDR3nt: TGTGCCTGGAGTAAGGGGGGCCCGGGCACCGGGGAGCTGTTTTTT
CDR3aa: CAWSKGGPGTGELFF

d_gene: -
v_gene: TRBV19
len: 15
j_gene: TRBJ1-5
abundance: -
CDR3nt: TGTGCCAGCTCCGACAGACCTTATAGCAATCAGCCCCAGCATTTT
CDR3aa: CASSDRPYSNQPQHF

d_gene: -
v_gene: TRBV28
len: 17
j_gene: TRBJ2-6
abundance: -
CDR3nt: TGTGCCAGCACTTACCGGGGGGCCGGGAACGGGGCCAACGTCCTGACTTTC
CDR3aa: CASTYRGAGNGANVLTF

d_gene: -
v_gene: TRBV9
len: 13
j_gene: TRBJ2-1
abundance: -
CDR3nt: TGTGCCAGCAGCGTAGCTATAGGGGGAGAGCAGTTCTTC
CDR3aa: CASSVAIGGEQFF

d_gene: -
v_gene: TRBV2
len: 17
j_gene: TRBJ1-4
abundance: -
CDR3nt: TGTGCCAGCAGTGAACTCTATCAGGTTGCAACTAATGAAAAACTGTTTTTT
CDR3aa: CASSELYQVATNEKLFF

d_gene: -
v_gene: TRBV5-5
len: 15
j_gene: TRBJ2-1
abundance: -
CDR3nt: TGTGCCAGCAGCTTGCAGCTTAGCTCCTACAATGAGCAGTTCTTC
CDR3aa: CASSLQLSSYNEQFF

d_gene: -
v_gene: TRBV5-1
len: 14
j_gene: TRBJ2-5
abundance: -
CDR3nt: TGCGCCAGCAGCTTAGGACAGCGTGAAGAGACCCAGTACTTC
CDR3aa: CASSLGQREETQYF

d_gene: -
v_gene: TRBV7-9
len: 15
j_gene: TRBJ2-2
abundance: -
CDR3nt: TGTGCCAGCAGCCAGATCCGACAGAACACCGGGGAGCTGTTTTTT
CDR3aa: CASSQIRQNTGELFF

d_gene: -
v_gene: TRBV27
len: 9
j_gene: TRBJ2-5
abundance: -
CDR3nt: TGTGCCAGCGGGGAGACCCAGTACTTC
CDR3aa: CASGETQYF

d_gene: -
v_gene: TRBV7-8
len: 14
j_gene: TRBJ2-3
abundance: -
CDR3nt: TGTGCCAGCAGCTTAGGCGGGGACAGTACCTTACAGTATTTT
CDR3aa: CASSLGGDSTLQYF

d_gene: -
v_gene: TRBV18
len: 12
j_gene: TRBJ2-7
abundance: -
CDR3nt: TGTGCCAGCTCACCACTAACCTCCGAGCAGTACTTC
CDR3aa: CASSPLTSEQYF

d_gene: TRBD1
v_gene: TRBV28
len: 17
j_gene: TRBJ2-2
abundance: -
CDR3nt: TGTGCCAGCAGCCTATTCCCGGGACAGGCGAACACCGGGGAGCTGTTTTTT
CDR3aa: CASSLFPGQANTGELFF